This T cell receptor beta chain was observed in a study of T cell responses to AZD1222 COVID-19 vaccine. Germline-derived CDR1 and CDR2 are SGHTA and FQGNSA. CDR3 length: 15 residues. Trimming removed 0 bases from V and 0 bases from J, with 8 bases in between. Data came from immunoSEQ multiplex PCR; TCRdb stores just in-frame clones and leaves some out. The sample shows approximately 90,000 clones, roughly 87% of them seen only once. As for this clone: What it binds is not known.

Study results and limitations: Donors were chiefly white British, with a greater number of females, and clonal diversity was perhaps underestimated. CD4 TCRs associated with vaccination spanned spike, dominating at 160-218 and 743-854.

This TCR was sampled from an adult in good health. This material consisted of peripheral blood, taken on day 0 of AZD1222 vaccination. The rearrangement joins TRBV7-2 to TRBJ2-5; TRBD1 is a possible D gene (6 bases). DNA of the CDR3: TGTGCCAGCAGCTTAGCGGGGGCGGACCAAGAGACCCAGTACTTC. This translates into CASSLAGADQETQYF.